The 11 T cell receptor beta chains listed next were all sequenced from one sample in a study of T-cell reconstitution after alpha-beta-depleted transplantation in children. Library preparation (for TCRbeta) was performed with unique molecular identifiers. Each CDR3 protein is one row after TCRdb ran MiXCR on the PCR reads. Counted here are over 300,000 distinct CDR3 sequences, 10% occurring once; the ten biggest clones make up 2% to 2.5%. The sample in question was PBMCs from the stem cell graft donor, obtained from the stem cell graft. These receptors all stem from a human donor who donated a stem cell graft to a child with acute lymphoblastic leukemia.

The V and J genes are TRBV7-8 and TRBJ2-2, with D perhaps matching TRBD1 or TRBD2 (5 bases each). CDR3 length equals 17 residues. Trimming took 6 bases from V and 8 from J, leaving 25 bases between them. Germline values: CDR1 SGHVS, CDR2 FQNEAQ. The CDR3 DNA follows: TGTGCCAGCAGTCCTTACAGGATCCTCACCCGGACTGGGGAGCTGTTTTTT. Amino acid sequence: CASSPYRILTRTGELFF.

This clonotype was detected a few times. The CDR3, as DNA: TGTGCCACCAGCAGAGATTTTCGCGGGAGCCATTCTCGGTACAATGAGCAGTTCTTC. It codes for CATSRDFRGSHSRYNEQFF. V and J are TRBV15 and TRBJ2-1; TRBD2 aligns across 7 bases. CDR1 is LNHNV, CDR2 YYDKDF, per germline (reference sequence). With V trimmed by 0 bases and J by 4 bases, 15 bases remained unmatched. The CDR3 runs 19 residues.

This clonotype was seen a few times. The chain combines TRBV20-1 with TRBJ2-5, with D maybe TRBD1 (7 bases). Germline V gene sequence: CDR1 DFQATT, CDR2 SNEGSKA (reference sequence). Trimming took off 6 bases at V and 2 bases at J, with 13 bases between the two ends. The CDR3 consists of 13 residues. CDR3 in DNA: TGCAGTGCCCTACCAGGGGGGCAAGAGACCCAGTACTTC. It encodes CSALPGGQETQYF.

J is TRBJ1-2 and V is TRBV4-1; D is perhaps TRBD1 (5 bases). This CDR3 contains 15 residues. Trimming stripped 3 bases from V and 7 bases from J, with 18 bases between. Per the germline V gene, CDR1 is MGHRA and CDR2 is YSYEKL. The chain's CDR3 is CASSHPGQARGGYTF. The CDR3 DNA is TGCGCCAGCAGCCACCCAGGGCAGGCAAGGGGTGGCTACACCTTC.

The genes are TRBV3-1 and TRBJ2-3; TRBD2 aligns across 14 bases. Germline-derived CDR1 and CDR2 are LGHDT and YNNKEL (reference sequence). The V segment lost 3 bases and the J segment 4 bases; nucleotides outside the gene matches: 3. This CDR3 has 16 residues. The CDR3 region has the DNA TGTGCCAGCAGCCACGGGACTAGCGGGAGACCAGATACGCAGTATTTT. Protein sequence: CASSHGTSGRPDTQYF.

The chain couples TRBV7-9 to TRBJ1-1; D ambiguous. CDR1 and CDR2 (germline): SEHNR, FQNEAQ (reference sequence). V was shortened by 6 bases and J by 3 bases, with 11 bases between the two germline ends. This CDR3 has 13 amino acids. The CDR3 sequence is CASRHDGHTEAFF. Written as DNA, the CDR3 is TGTGCCAGCAGACATGACGGGCACACTGAAGCTTTCTTT.

In its sample, this clonotype was seen a few times. The chain combines TRBV20-1 with TRBJ1-3; 8 nucleotides line up with TRBD1. The V gene end was trimmed by 2 bases and the J gene end by 8 bases; junction bases not matched to a gene: 8. The CDR3 length is 14 residues. Germline V gene lookup returns CDR1 DFQATT and CDR2 SNEGSKA (reference sequence). CDR3 sequence (DNA): TGCAGTGCTAGATCAAGACAGGGGAGAGACACCATATATTTT. It yields the protein CSARSRQGRDTIYF.

This clonotype was counted between two and nine times. The genes are TRBV18 and TRBJ2-1; TRBD1 matches 10 bases. V lost 6 bases to trimming and J lost 8 bases; unmatched junction nucleotides: 7. This CDR3 is built from 14 residues. Germline CDR1 is KGHSH and CDR2 is LQKENI. CDR3 coding DNA: TGTGCCAGCTCGGAGGGACAGGGGATGGATGAGCAGTTCTTC. Translated, it gives CASSEGQGMDEQFF.

This chain uses TRBV20-1 with TRBJ2-7; weak D call: TRBD1 (5 bases). In germline, CDR1 is DFQATT, CDR2 SNEGSKA (reference sequence). The CDR3 has 14 amino acids. V lost 0 bases, J lost 0 bases, and 9 bases lay in between. The CDR3 nucleotides are TGCAGTGCTAGAGATTTCGACAGCTCCTACGAGCAGTACTTC. It yields the protein CSARDFDSSYEQYF.

Ten or more counts support this clonotype. The gene calls are TRBV29-1 and TRBJ2-1; unclear D gene. CDR3 length: 10 residues. CDR1 and CDR2 (germline): SQVTM, ANQGSEA. Trimming took off 4 bases at V and 5 bases at J, with 3 bases between the two ends. CDR3 loop: CSVAHNEQFF. DNA of the CDR3: TGCAGCGTTGCACACAATGAGCAGTTCTTC.

This clonotype occurred a few times. The CDR3 loop reads CASSASVGEKETQYF. The DNA for the CDR3 is TGTGCCAGCAGTGCATCGGTGGGAGAGAAGGAGACCCAGTACTTC. This chain links TRBV12-3 or TRBV12-4 with TRBJ2-5; a weak D match, TRBD2 (5 bases). V was shortened by 5 bases and J by 5 bases, with 18 bases between the two germline ends. The CDR3 spans 15 residues.